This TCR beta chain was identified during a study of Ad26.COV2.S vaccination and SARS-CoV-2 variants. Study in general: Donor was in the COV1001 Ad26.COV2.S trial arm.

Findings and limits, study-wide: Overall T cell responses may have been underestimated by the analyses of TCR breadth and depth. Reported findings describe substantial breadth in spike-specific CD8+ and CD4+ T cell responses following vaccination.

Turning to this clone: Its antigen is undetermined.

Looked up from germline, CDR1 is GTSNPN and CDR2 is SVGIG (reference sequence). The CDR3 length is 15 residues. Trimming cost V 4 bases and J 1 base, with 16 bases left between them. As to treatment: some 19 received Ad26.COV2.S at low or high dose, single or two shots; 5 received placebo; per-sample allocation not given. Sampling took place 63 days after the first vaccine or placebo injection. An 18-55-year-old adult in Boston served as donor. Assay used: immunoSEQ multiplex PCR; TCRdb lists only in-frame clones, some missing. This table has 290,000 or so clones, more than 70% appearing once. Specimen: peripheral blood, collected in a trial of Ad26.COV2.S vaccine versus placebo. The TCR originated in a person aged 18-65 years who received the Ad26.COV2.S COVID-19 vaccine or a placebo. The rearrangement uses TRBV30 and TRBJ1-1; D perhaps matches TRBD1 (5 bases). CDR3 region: CAWTIYGAGNTEAFF. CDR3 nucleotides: TGTGCCTGGACGATCTACGGGGCTGGGAACACTGAAGCTTTCTTT.